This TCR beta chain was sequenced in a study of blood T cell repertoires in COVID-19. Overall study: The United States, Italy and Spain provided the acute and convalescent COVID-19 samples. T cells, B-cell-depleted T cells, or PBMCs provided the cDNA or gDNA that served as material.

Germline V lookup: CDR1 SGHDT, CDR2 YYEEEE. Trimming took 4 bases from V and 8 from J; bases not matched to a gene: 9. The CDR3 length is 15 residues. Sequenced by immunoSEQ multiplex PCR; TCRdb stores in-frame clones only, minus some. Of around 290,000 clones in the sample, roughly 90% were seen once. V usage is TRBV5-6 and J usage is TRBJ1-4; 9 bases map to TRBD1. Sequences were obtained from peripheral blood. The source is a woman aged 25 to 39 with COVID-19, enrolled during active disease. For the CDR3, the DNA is TGTGCCAGCAGCAGAACCGGGACAGGGTTGGAAAAACTGTTTTTT. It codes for CASSRTGTGLEKLFF.